These 12 T cell receptor beta chains originate from one sample sequenced in a study of T cell changes during pregnancy in multiple sclerosis. Only in-frame clones appear in the TCRdb table, and some are missing; sequencing was by immunoSEQ multiplex PCR. The sample contains 65,000 to 85,000 clones, 85% to 95% of which appear only once. Sequences were derived from peripheral blood, sampled in the second trimester of pregnancy. The receptors here all came from a female donor in good health, enrolled as a control in a pregnancy study.

This sequence joins TRBV28 and TRBJ2-7; no firm D call. The CDR3 is 12 amino acids. CDR1 is MDHEN and CDR2 is SYDVKM in the germline V gene. Trimming stripped 8 bases from V and 6 bases from J, with 14 bases between. Here the CDR3 reads CASQRPPGEQYF. The CDR3 coding sequence is TGTGCCAGCCAAAGGCCCCCGGGCGAGCAGTACTTC.

The rearrangement uses TRBV5-1 and TRBJ2-1; 8 positions agree with TRBD2. The CDR3 loop spans 16 amino acids. The junction had 12 bases not matched to a gene; V was cut back by 4 bases and J by 6 bases. CDR1 SGHRS and CDR2 YFSETQ come from the germline V gene. CDR3 nucleotides: TGCGCCAGCAGCCCAACGGGGACTAGGGCCTTCAATGAGCAGTTCTTC. Translation: CASSPTGTRAFNEQFF.

This clone was observed a single time. The V call is TRBV5-1, the J call TRBJ2-2, with 7 bases lining up with TRBD2. This CDR3 has 14 residues. Germline CDR1 SGHRS, CDR2 YFSETQ. Trimming at V came to 1 base and at J to 8 bases, leaving 5 bases not matched to a gene. Here the CDR3 DNA reads TGCGCCAGCAGCTTGACGGGAGGCCCTGGGGAGCTGTTTTTT. It is translated as CASSLTGGPGELFF.

V and J are TRBV19 and TRBJ1-5; D gene unclear. The CDR3 extends over 12 amino acids. V dropped 7 bases and J dropped 0 bases, with 4 bases sitting between them. Germline CDR1 and CDR2: LNHDA and SQIVND (reference sequence). The CDR3 spells CASTSSNQPQHF. The CDR3 nucleotides are TGTGCCAGTACCAGTAGCAATCAGCCCCAGCATTTT.

This chain links TRBV5-1 with TRBJ1-4; TRBD1 matches 9 bases. Per the germline V gene, CDR1 is SGHRS and CDR2 is YFSETQ. V lost 0 bases, J lost 5 bases, and 2 bases stayed unmatched. The CDR3 spans 15 residues. This CDR3 reads CASSLGTGANEKLFF. The CDR3 bases are TGCGCCAGCAGCTTGGGGACAGGGGCGAATGAAAAACTGTTTTTT.

The chain uses TRBV5-1 and TRBJ2-2, with 11 bases aligning to TRBD2. This CDR3 contains 15 residues. Losses at the gene ends were 5 bases for V and 4 bases for J; bases not matched to a gene: 4. Germline lookup yields CDR1 SGHRS and CDR2 YFSETQ. The CDR3 here is CASRLAGAVTGELFF. CDR3 coding DNA: TGCGCCAGCAGACTAGCGGGAGCGGTCACCGGGGAGCTGTTTTTT.

This chain connects TRBV4-2 to TRBJ2-3; D is undetermined. This CDR3 has 16 amino acids. Deletions cut 0 bases from V and 0 bases from J, with 10 bases between. CDR1 LGHNA and CDR2 YNFKEQ come from the germline V gene. The CDR3 bases are TGTGCCAGCAGCCAAGATACAGACGCTAGCACAGATACGCAGTATTTT. Translated: CASSQDTDASTDTQYF.

The chain combines TRBV4-2 with TRBJ2-4, with TRBD2 matching 11 bases. The CDR3 covers 18 residues. Germline CDR1 and CDR2: LGHNA and YNFKEQ. Unmatched junction bases numbered 6, after V lost 0 bases and J lost 2 bases. The CDR3 sequence is CASSQDPTSGNPKNIQYF. CDR3 bases: TGTGCCAGCAGCCAAGATCCGACTAGCGGGAACCCCAAAAACATTCAGTACTTC.

V usage is TRBV4-2 and J usage is TRBJ2-2; possible D gene TRBD2, 5 bases. V was pared by 0 bases and J by 1 base, with 21 bases between. The length of the CDR3 is 20 residues. Germline CDR1 is LGHNA and CDR2 is YNFKEQ. This CDR3 reads CASSQDRTGNKLGNTGELFF. CDR3 nucleotides: TGTGCCAGCAGCCAAGATAGGACGGGCAACAAACTAGGGAACACCGGGGAGCTGTTTTTT.

This clone was counted once. The chain employs TRBV15 and TRBJ2-5; 7 bases align to TRBD2. The CDR3 is made up of 16 amino acids. Germline V lookup: CDR1 LNHNV, CDR2 YYDKDF (reference sequence). Trimming took 1 base from V and 4 from J; bases not matched to a gene: 9. The CDR3 sequence: CATSRAGGSELETQYF. The CDR3 DNA reads TGTGCCACCAGCAGAGCTGGCGGGAGTGAATTAGAGACCCAGTACTTC.

This chain joins TRBV10-3 and TRBJ2-1, with 11 bases lining up with TRBD1. This CDR3 is 16 amino acids long. The germline CDR1 and CDR2 sequences are ENHRY and SYGVKD. The ends lost 10 bases at V and 8 bases at J; junction bases unmatched: 16. CDR3 region: CATLGADRGRVHEQFF. The CDR3 DNA reads TGTGCCACCCTAGGGGCGGACAGGGGGCGAGTCCATGAGCAGTTCTTC.

The chain has TRBV2 and TRBJ2-2; TRBD1 is a possible D gene (5 bases). Germline CDR1 SNHLY, CDR2 FYNNEI. CDR3 length: 18 residues. Trimming pared 3 bases from V and 0 bases from J, leaving 17 bases between. CDR3: CASSDTAGRTTNTGELFF. The DNA of the CDR3 is TGTGCCAGCAGTGATACGGCAGGGCGGACCACGAACACCGGGGAGCTGTTTTTT.